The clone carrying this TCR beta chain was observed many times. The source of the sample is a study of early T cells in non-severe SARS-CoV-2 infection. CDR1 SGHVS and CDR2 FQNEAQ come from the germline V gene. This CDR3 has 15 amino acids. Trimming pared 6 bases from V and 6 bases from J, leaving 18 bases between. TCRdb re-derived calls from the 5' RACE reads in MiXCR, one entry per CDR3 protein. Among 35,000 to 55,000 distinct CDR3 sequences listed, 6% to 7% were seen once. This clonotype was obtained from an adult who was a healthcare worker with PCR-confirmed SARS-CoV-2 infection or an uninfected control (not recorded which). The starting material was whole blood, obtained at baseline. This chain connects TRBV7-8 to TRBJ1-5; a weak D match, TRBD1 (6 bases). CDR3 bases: TGTGCCAGCAGTTTTACGTGGGACAATCGTCAGCCCCAGCATTTT. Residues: CASSFTWDNRQPQHF.